This TCR beta chain was profiled in a study of T cells in Graves' hyperthyroidism and ophthalmopathy. Researchers amplified the TCR beta CDR3 regions from RNA transcripts. During a first-round RT-PCR of the TCR CDR3, the HTBI primer set was used. TCRdb ran MiXCR on the multiplex PCR reads and lists one entry per CDR3 protein. The sample lists under 350,000 distinct CDR3 sequences; roughly 20% were seen once. This clonotype has ten or more counts. Germline CDR1 reads SEHNR; CDR2 reads FQNEAQ (reference sequence). Trimming removed 2 bases at V and 4 bases at J, with 10 bases between. This CDR3 has 14 amino acids.

The chain carries TRBV7-9 and TRBJ2-3, with D perhaps being TRBD1 or TRBD2 (5 bases each). Sequencing was carried out using blood. The receptor was isolated from a woman in her forties or fifties with Graves' hyperthyroidism. The CDR3 DNA sequence: TGTGCCAGCAGCTTACAGGGTAGCGCAGATACGCAGTATTTT. The encoded protein is CASSLQGSADTQYF.